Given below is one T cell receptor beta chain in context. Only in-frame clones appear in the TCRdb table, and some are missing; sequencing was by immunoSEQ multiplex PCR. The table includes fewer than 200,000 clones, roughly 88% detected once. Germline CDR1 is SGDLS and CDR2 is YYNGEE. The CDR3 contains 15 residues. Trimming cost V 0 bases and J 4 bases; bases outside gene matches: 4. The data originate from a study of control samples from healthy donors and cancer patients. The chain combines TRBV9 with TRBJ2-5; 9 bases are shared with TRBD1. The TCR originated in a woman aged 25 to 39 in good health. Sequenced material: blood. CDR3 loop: CASSVGQGGRETQYF. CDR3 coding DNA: TGTGCCAGCAGCGTAGGACAGGGGGGGAGAGAGACCCAGTACTTC.